A single sample gave rise to the 31 T cell receptor beta chains below, sequenced in a study of blood T cell repertoires in COVID-19. Clones were read by immunoSEQ multiplex PCR, and TCRdb kept only the in-frame ones, dropping some. The table lists over 300,000 clones, 85% of them singletons, with 7.2% in the top ten. Sequenced: peripheral blood. The receptors were gathered from a human donor in a cohort sampled during active COVID-19.

The V call is TRBV24-1, the J call TRBJ2-7; 8 positions match TRBD2. The junction had 11 bases not matched to a gene; V was cut back by 7 bases and J by 7 bases. This CDR3 comprises 14 residues. The germline CDR1 and CDR2 sequences are KGHDR and SFDVKD. CDR3 amino acids: CATSHSGGVGEQYF. In DNA form, the CDR3 reads TGTGCCACCAGCCACAGCGGGGGCGTGGGGGAGCAGTACTTC.

A note on this clone: The junction and the germline gene differ at one end; a read error may be behind it. Other DNA sequences in the same sample also yield this CDR3. The rearrangement links TRBV10-2 to TRBJ2-2; 10 bases are a match to TRBD1. The germline V gene encodes CDR1 WSHSY and CDR2 SAAADI. The CDR3 consists of 15 residues. The CDR3 DNA follows: TGCGCCAGCAGTCCGCGACAGGGGGCCGCCGGGGAGTTGTTTTTT. Protein sequence: CASSPRQGAAGELFF.

The chain uses TRBV11-1 and TRBJ1-1, with 10 bases matching TRBD1. The germline CDR1 and CDR2 sequences are SGHAT and FQDESV (reference sequence). Trimming at V came to 3 bases and at J to 7 bases, leaving 2 bases not matched to a gene. The CDR3 extends over 13 amino acids. CDR3 coding DNA: TGTGCCAGCAGCTTGGGACAGGGGATTGAAGCTTTCTTT. This gives the protein CASSLGQGIEAFF. Together with reference TRBV11-1 and TRBJ1-1, the CDR3 gives the full variable domain: EAEVAQSPRYKITEKSQAVAFWCDPISGHATLYWYRQILGQGPELLVQFQDESVVDDSQLPKDRFSAERLKGVDSTLKIQPAELGDSAMYLCASSLGQGIEAFFGQGTRLTVV.

This clone occurred once. The chain combines TRBV2 with TRBJ1-3, with a possible D match to TRBD1 (6 bases). Germline-derived CDR1 and CDR2 are SNHLY and FYNNEI. The length of the CDR3 is 14 residues. The V gene lost 6 bases and the J gene lost 3 bases, with 12 bases spanning the gap. The CDR3 loop reads CASRGGGYGNTIYF. The CDR3 DNA follows: TGTGCCAGCAGGGGAGGGGGGTATGGAAACACCATATATTTT.

In the case of this clone: The junction shows a germline mismatch at one end, possibly a read error. The genes are TRBV2 and TRBJ2-3, with D possibly being TRBD2 (6 bases). Germline values: CDR1 SNHLY, CDR2 FYNNEI. This CDR3 is built from 14 residues. In DNA, the CDR3 is TGTACCAGCAGTGCGGGATTCGGCACAGATACGCAGTATTTT. Encoded protein: CTSSAGFGTDTQYF.

This sequence joins TRBV4-1 and TRBJ2-7, with TRBD2 matching over 10 bases. This CDR3 spans 16 amino acids. V lost 0 bases, J lost 2 bases, and 4 bases stayed unmatched. Germline-derived CDR1 and CDR2 are MGHRA and YSYEKL. The CDR3 nucleotides read TGCGCCAGCAGCCAAGATCAAGCGGGGGGGCCCTACGAGCAGTACTTC. Translating gives CASSQDQAGGPYEQYF.

The rearrangement links TRBV24-1 to TRBJ2-1; the match to TRBD1 covers 10 bases. The CDR3 has 14 amino acids. The germline V gene encodes CDR1 KGHDR and CDR2 SFDVKD. The J segment lost 9 bases and the V segment lost 7 bases, leaving 8 bases of the junction unmatched. In nucleotides, the CDR3 is TGTGCCACCAGAGGTTGGACAGGGGGTGCTGAGCAGTTCTTC. Protein: CATRGWTGGAEQFF.

Only a few counts were recorded for this clone. The rearrangement links TRBV7-2 to TRBJ2-3; 8 bases fit TRBD2. Trimming at V came to 2 bases and at J to 2 bases, leaving 6 bases not matched to a gene. This CDR3 has 16 amino acids. Germline values: CDR1 SGHTA, CDR2 FQGNSA. CDR3: CASSLSVAGNTDTQYF. CDR3 coding DNA: TGTGCCAGCAGCTTATCTGTAGCGGGGAACACAGATACGCAGTATTTT.

V usage is TRBV3-1 (or the pseudogene TRBV3-2) and J usage is TRBJ2-3; 16 nucleotides align to TRBD2. This CDR3 has 19 amino acids. J lost 1 base, V lost 1 base, and 5 bases had no gene match. The germline V gene encodes CDR1 LGHDT and CDR2 YNNKEL (reference sequence). In nucleotides, the CDR3 is TGTGCCAGCAGCCAAGCGGGACTAGCGGGGGGGCGGGGCACAGATACGCAGTATTTT. As protein: CASSQAGLAGGRGTDTQYF.

The V and J genes are TRBV24-1 and TRBJ1-1, with D maybe TRBD1 (6 bases). The CDR3 contains 14 residues. V shed 4 bases and J shed 3 bases, with 11 bases lying between them. CDR1 and CDR2 from the germline V gene are KGHDR and SFDVKD. CDR3 residues: CATSDPSGDTEAFF. The CDR3 DNA is TGTGCCACCAGTGACCCATCAGGGGACACTGAAGCTTTCTTT.

The chain combines TRBV9 with TRBJ1-6, with D unclear. CDR3 length: 15 amino acids. The V gene's germline CDR1 is SGDLS and CDR2 YYNGEE. The V end lost 4 bases, the J end lost 7 bases, and 15 bases lay between the germline ends. CDR3: CASSPPPGRNSPLHF. The CDR3 bases are TGTGCCAGCAGCCCCCCCCCTGGGAGAAATTCACCCCTCCACTTT.

This rearrangement joins TRBV4-1 to TRBJ1-2; 7 bases map to TRBD1. With V trimmed by 1 base and J by 0 bases, 2 bases remained unmatched. The CDR3 spans 15 residues. Germline CDR1 and CDR2: MGHRA and YSYEKL. The chain's CDR3 is CASSQGDRANYGYTF. The CDR3 nucleotides are TGCGCCAGCAGCCAAGGGGACAGAGCTAACTATGGCTACACCTTC.

The J gene is TRBJ2-6, the V gene TRBV5-6; no definite D call. V dropped 0 bases and J dropped 0 bases, with 7 bases sitting between them. CDR3 length equals 16 residues. Germline V gives CDR1 SGHDT, CDR2 YYEEEE. CDR3 in DNA: TGTGCCAGCAGCTTGGTCCGTTACTCTGGGGCCAACGTCCTGACTTTC. It yields the protein CASSLVRYSGANVLTF.

The chain carries TRBV27 and TRBJ2-3, with D perhaps TRBD2 (6 bases). The CDR3 extends over 15 amino acids. The V gene's germline CDR1 is MNHEY and CDR2 SMNVEV (reference sequence). The germline V and J ends were trimmed by 6 bases and 0 bases, with 13 bases remaining between them. CDR3 loop: CASSPTSTSTDTQYF. For the CDR3, the DNA is TGTGCCAGCAGCCCGACTAGTACTAGCACAGATACGCAGTATTTT.

The V and J genes are TRBV19 and TRBJ1-2, with 7 bases lining up with TRBD1. CDR3 length: 15 residues. Germline V gene lookup returns CDR1 LNHDA and CDR2 SQIVND (reference sequence). Germline trimming cut 6 bases from V and 0 bases from J; bases unmatched to any gene: 7. The CDR3 bases are TGTGCCAGTAGACTCAACAGGGGATCTAACTATGGCTACACCTTC. As protein: CASRLNRGSNYGYTF.

This clone occurred a few times. The V call is TRBV4-1, the J call TRBJ1-2, with unresolved D. Trimming removed 4 bases from V and 3 bases from J, with 12 bases in between. CDR1 is MGHRA, CDR2 YSYEKL, per germline. The CDR3 has 14 amino acids. CDR3 sequence (DNA): TGCGCCAGCAGCCGAGGGCCCGGAGACTATGGCTACACCTTC. Encoded protein: CASSRGPGDYGYTF.

The table lists this clone with a count of one. The chain combines TRBV7-3 with TRBJ1-2, with TRBD1 matching over 8 bases. The V and J ends lost 5 bases and 9 bases, in that order; junction bases with no gene match: 11. CDR1 and CDR2 from the germline V gene are SGHTA and FQGTGA. This CDR3 comprises 14 residues. CDR3 nucleotides: TGTGCCAGCAGCCCCGGGACAGGAACCCTGCGCTACACCTTC. Translation gives CASSPGTGTLRYTF. Based on the CDR3 plus reference TRBV7-3 and TRBJ1-2, the full variable domain is GAGVSQTPSNKVTEKGKYVELRCDPISGHTALYWYRQSLGQGPEFLIYFQGTGAADDSGLPNDRFFAVRPEGSVSTLKIQRTERGDSAVYLCASSPGTGTLRYTFGSGTRLTVV.

The V call is TRBV4-2, the J call TRBJ2-1; 14 bases agree with TRBD2. Germline V gene data show CDR1 as LGHNA and CDR2 as YNFKEQ. The CDR3 spans 16 residues. Trimming at V came to 4 bases and at J to 6 bases, leaving 5 bases not matched to a gene. In nucleotides, the CDR3 is TGTGCCAGCAGCCGAGGGACTAGCGGGGGAAGCAATGAGCAGTTCTTC. Translating it yields CASSRGTSGGSNEQFF.

This clone was counted between two and nine times. A much larger clone differs by one base, so this may be a read error. The V gene is TRBV10-3, the J gene TRBJ1-1; D not certain. Germline-derived CDR1 and CDR2 are ENHRY and SYGVKD. This CDR3 comprises 13 residues. Trimming removed 2 bases from V and 1 base from J, with 5 bases in between. CDR3 in amino acids: CAISEAENTEAFF. The CDR3 coding sequence is TGTGCCATCAGTGAGGCAGAGAACACTGAAGCTTTCTTT.

The chain joins TRBV7-9 to TRBJ1-1; no reliable D call. The CDR3 loop spans 12 amino acids. Germline V gives CDR1 SEHNR, CDR2 FQNEAQ (reference sequence). Trimming shortened V by 8 bases and J by 1 base, and 8 bases separated the two germline ends. The CDR3, as DNA: TGTGCCAGCTGCGGAGAGAACACTGAAGCTTTCTTT. Translated, it gives CASCGENTEAFF. Complete variable domain (other parts from reference TRBV7-9 and TRBJ1-1): DTGVSQNPRHKITKRGQNVTFRCDPISEHNRLYWYRQTLGQGPEFLTYFQNEAQLEKSRLLSDRFSAERPKGSFSTLEIQRTEQGDSAMYLCASCGENTEAFFGQGTRLTVV.

The J gene is TRBJ1-1, the V gene TRBV6-5, with 8 bases matching TRBD1. The CDR3 spans 12 residues. Germline V gene lookup returns CDR1 MNHEY and CDR2 SVGAGI. V shed 6 bases, J shed 10 bases, and the junction held 7 bases outside the gene matches. This CDR3 is CASRDRALGAFF. DNA for the CDR3: TGTGCCAGCAGGGACAGGGCCCTTGGAGCTTTCTTT.

V gene TRBV14 combines with J gene TRBJ1-2; 8 bases agree with TRBD1. From germline, CDR1 is SGHDN and CDR2 FVKESK. CDR3 length equals 14 residues. The trim removed 0 bases at V and 8 bases at J, leaving 5 bases unmatched. The CDR3 DNA follows: TGTGCCAGCAGCCAAGAGAGGGGACAGGTCGGCTACACCTTC. As protein: CASSQERGQVGYTF.

CDR3 bases: TGTGCCAGCAGTCAAGCGGGGAGTACGCAGTATTTT. Its protein product is CASSQAGSTQYF. The genes are TRBV27 and TRBJ2-3; the match to TRBD2 covers 7 bases. J was trimmed by 8 bases and V by 5 bases; bases with no gene match: 4. The CDR3 extends over 12 amino acids. The V gene's germline CDR1 is MNHEY and CDR2 SMNVEV (reference sequence).

This clone showed up just once. The chain employs TRBV6-5 and TRBJ1-4; D gene unclear. Germline CDR1 MNHEY, CDR2 SVGAGI. Deletions cut 6 bases from V and 0 bases from J, with 11 bases between. This CDR3 is built from 15 residues. CDR3 sequence reads: CASRIGLSTNEKLFF. The CDR3 bases are TGTGCCAGCAGAATAGGACTGTCAACTAATGAAAAACTGTTTTTT.

This clone showed up just once. The genes are TRBV6-5 and TRBJ1-1; 7 nucleotides match TRBD1. After removal of 8 bases from V and 0 bases from J, the junction contained 9 bases not matched to a gene. Germline-derived CDR1 and CDR2 are MNHEY and SVGAGI. CDR3 length equals 15 residues. This CDR3 reads CASARGTVMNTEAFF. The CDR3 region has the DNA TGTGCCAGCGCGAGAGGGACAGTCATGAACACTGAAGCTTTCTTT.

J is TRBJ2-1 and V is TRBV11-2, with TRBD1 as a possible D gene (6 bases). Germline CDR1 and CDR2: SGHAT and FQNNGV. This CDR3 spans 15 amino acids. With 0 bases removed from V and 6 bases from J, the gap between germline ends came to 12 bases. CDR3 in amino acids: CASSLEPTGFNEQFF. CDR3 DNA sequence: TGTGCCAGCAGCTTAGAGCCGACAGGTTTCAATGAGCAGTTCTTC.

This chain uses TRBV18 with TRBJ1-6; D is ambiguous. With 3 bases removed from V and 6 bases from J, the gap between germline ends came to 6 bases. Germline CDR1 KGHSH, CDR2 LQKENI. The CDR3 totals 13 residues. CDR3 DNA sequence: TGTGCCAGCTCACCTCCGGTTAATTCACCCCTCCACTTT. Encoded protein: CASSPPVNSPLHF.

The table lists this clone with a count of one. This rearrangement joins TRBV27 to TRBJ1-6; TRBD1 matches at 9 bases. Trimming took 10 bases from V and 6 from J; bases not matched to a gene: 4. Germline V gives CDR1 MNHEY, CDR2 SMNVEV (reference sequence). This CDR3 comprises 13 residues. The CDR3: CATGTGSNSPLHF. In nucleotides, the CDR3 is TGTGCCACTGGGACAGGGAGTAATTCACCCCTCCACTTT.

This clone was seen a few times. The chain joins TRBV2 to TRBJ1-5; TRBD1 might be the D (6 bases). The CDR3 is 13 amino acids. V was trimmed by 5 bases and J by 4 bases, leaving 9 bases between them. The germline gives CDR1 SNHLY, CDR2 FYNNEI. The CDR3 DNA follows: TGTGCCAGCAGTCTACAGGGTAATCAGCCCCAGCATTTT. This codes for CASSLQGNQPQHF.

CDR3 loop: CASSLRDRGFSEAFF. In DNA form, the CDR3 reads TGTGCCAGCAGCCTAAGGGACAGGGGTTTTTCTGAAGCTTTCTTT. The genes are TRBV7-2 and TRBJ1-1; 10 nucleotides agree with TRBD1. Looked up from germline, CDR1 is SGHTA and CDR2 is FQGNSA. J lost 6 bases, V lost 5 bases, and 9 bases had no gene match. CDR3 length: 15 residues.

The rearrangement uses TRBV19 and TRBJ2-5; weak D call: TRBD2 (5 bases). Per the germline V gene, CDR1 is LNHDA and CDR2 is SQIVND (reference sequence). Trimming cost V 5 bases and J 5 bases, with 15 bases left between them. The CDR3 runs 14 residues. This CDR3 reads CASSLPGNRETQYF. CDR3 nucleotides: TGTGCCAGTAGTCTACCGGGGAATAGGGAGACCCAGTACTTC.